This entry lists 14 T cell receptor beta chains sequenced from one sample in a study of blood T cell repertoires in COVID-19. Only in-frame clones appear in the TCRdb table, and some are missing; sequencing was by immunoSEQ multiplex PCR. The top ten hold 5.5% to 7% of the sample, which has roughly 220,000 clones, around 81% seen once. Material for sequencing was peripheral blood. These receptors were taken from a woman aged 65 to 85 with acute or convalescent COVID-19.

This clone was observed a handful of times. The rearrangement uses TRBV28 and TRBJ1-1, with 7 bases that match TRBD1. J lost 1 base, V lost 4 bases, and 9 bases had no gene match. The V gene's germline CDR1 is MDHEN and CDR2 SYDVKM. The CDR3 has 16 residues. The CDR3 sequence is CASSYTLGQTNTEAFF. CDR3 DNA sequence: TGTGCCAGCAGTTATACACTGGGACAGACGAACACTGAAGCTTTCTTT.

The chain uses TRBV5-1 and TRBJ1-1; D call uncertain. The CDR3 is 14 amino acids. The V end lost 0 bases, the J end lost 0 bases, and 6 bases lay between the germline ends. Germline-derived CDR1 and CDR2 are SGHRS and YFSETQ. The CDR3 sequence: CASSLERVNTEAFF. For the CDR3, the DNA is TGCGCCAGCAGCTTGGAGAGGGTGAACACTGAAGCTTTCTTT. Together with reference TRBV5-1 and TRBJ1-1, the CDR3 gives the full variable domain: KAGVTQTPRYLIKTRGQQVTLSCSPISGHRSVSWYQQTPGQGLQFLFEYFSETQRNKGNFPGRFSGRQFSNSRSEMNVSTLELGDSALYLCASSLERVNTEAFFGQGTRLTVV.

The J gene is TRBJ1-6, the V gene TRBV5-1, with 12 nucleotides matching TRBD1. The germline V gene encodes CDR1 SGHRS and CDR2 YFSETQ. This CDR3 has 14 residues. V lost 4 bases, J lost 9 bases, and 2 bases stayed unmatched. CDR3: CASSGTGGPSPLHF. The CDR3 DNA reads TGCGCCAGCAGCGGGACAGGGGGCCCTTCACCCCTCCACTTT.

Only one count was recorded for this clone. CDR3 sequence reads: CASSVTVSSYNEQFF. Here the CDR3 DNA reads TGTGCCAGCAGTGTTACAGTCAGCTCCTACAATGAGCAGTTCTTC. V usage is TRBV6-4 and J usage is TRBJ2-1; D uncertain. CDR3 length equals 15 residues. The V end lost 4 bases, the J end lost 0 bases, and 10 bases lay between the germline ends. CDR1 is MRHNA, CDR2 SNTAGT, per germline.

The chain uses TRBV30 and TRBJ1-4; the match to TRBD1 covers 8 bases. CDR3 length: 16 amino acids. The V gene end was trimmed by 3 bases and the J gene end by 6 bases; junction bases not matched to a gene: 12. Germline CDR1 reads GTSNPN; CDR2 reads SVGIG (reference sequence). Written as DNA, the CDR3 is TGTGCCTGGAGCGTCGACAGGGGAGAAGGACATGAAAAACTGTTTTTT. Its protein is CAWSVDRGEGHEKLFF. Together with reference TRBV30 and TRBJ1-4, the CDR3 gives the full variable domain: SQTIHQWPATLVQPVGSPLSLECTVEGTSNPNLYWYRQAAGRGLQLLFYSVGIGQISSEVPQNLSASRPQDRQFILSSKKLLLSDSGFYLCAWSVDRGEGHEKLFFGSGTQLSVL.

V gene TRBV6-4 combines with J gene TRBJ1-2; TRBD1 aligns across 7 bases. This CDR3 comprises 13 residues. Losses at the gene ends were 3 bases for V and 4 bases for J; bases not matched to a gene: 2. Germline V gene data show CDR1 as MRHNA and CDR2 as SNTAGT. Written as DNA, the CDR3 is TGTGCCAGCAGTGAGACAGGGAGCTATGGCTACACCTTC. Translated: CASSETGSYGYTF.

The genes are TRBV28 and TRBJ2-4, with D possibly matching TRBD1 (6 bases). Per the germline V gene, CDR1 is MDHEN and CDR2 is SYDVKM. The CDR3 loop spans 13 amino acids. V dropped 10 bases and J dropped 6 bases, with 16 bases sitting between them. The CDR3 loop is CATSSGVGNIQYF. CDR3 coding DNA: TGTGCCACATCATCAGGGGTGGGAAACATTCAGTACTTC.

This clone appeared a few times. The chain recombines TRBV29-1 with TRBJ1-1; D is possibly TRBD1 (5 bases). V was clipped by 3 bases and J by 2 bases, with 13 bases between them. From germline, CDR1 is SQVTM and CDR2 ANQGSEA. This CDR3 contains 14 residues. CDR3: CSVDGGARNTEAFF. The DNA of the CDR3 is TGCAGCGTTGACGGGGGAGCGCGAAACACTGAAGCTTTCTTT.

V is TRBV3-1 (or the pseudogene TRBV3-2) and J is TRBJ2-3, with D tentatively TRBD2 (6 bases). Germline CDR1 is LGHDT and CDR2 is YNNKEL (reference sequence). The CDR3 is made up of 15 amino acids. V lost 1 base and J lost 2, with 10 bases in between. CDR3 in DNA: TGTGCCAGCAGCCAAGTAAGGACTACCACAGATACGCAGTATTTT. This sequence encodes CASSQVRTTTDTQYF.

The chain recombines TRBV5-1 with TRBJ2-3; 11 nucleotides agree with TRBD2. The CDR3 has 17 residues. Germline trimming cut 4 bases from V and 2 bases from J; bases unmatched to any gene: 9. Germline V gene data show CDR1 as SGHRS and CDR2 as YFSETQ. DNA of the CDR3: TGCGCCAGCAGCCCTGGGACTAGCGGACCCCTCACAGATACGCAGTATTTT. This encodes CASSPGTSGPLTDTQYF.

This chain connects TRBV9 to TRBJ2-3, with 15 positions matching TRBD2. This CDR3 is 18 amino acids long. Germline-derived CDR1 and CDR2 are SGDLS and YYNGEE. The ends lost 4 bases at V and 7 bases at J; junction bases unmatched: 13. The CDR3 coding sequence is TGTGCCAGCAGCCCGAGCGCTTGGGGACTAGCGGGAGGTCATACGCAGTATTTT. Encoded protein: CASSPSAWGLAGGHTQYF.

The gene calls are TRBV7-9 and TRBJ2-1; TRBD2 is a possible D gene (5 bases). V gave up 0 bases and J gave up 6 bases, with 15 bases separating them. The length of the CDR3 is 16 residues. Germline values: CDR1 SEHNR, CDR2 FQNEAQ (reference sequence). CDR3 sequence reads: CASSLAPERGSNEQFF. DNA of the CDR3: TGTGCCAGCAGCTTAGCGCCAGAAAGAGGGAGCAATGAGCAGTTCTTC.

The chain uses TRBV3-1 (or the pseudogene TRBV3-2) and TRBJ2-1, with TRBD2 matching over 8 bases. Unmatched junction bases numbered 6, after V lost 5 bases and J lost 9 bases. In germline, CDR1 is LGHDT, CDR2 YNNKEL (reference sequence). This CDR3 spans 13 amino acids. This CDR3 is CASSGSGKSEQFF. The CDR3 DNA sequence: TGTGCCAGCAGCGGTAGCGGGAAGAGTGAGCAGTTCTTC.

This rearrangement joins TRBV27 to TRBJ2-6; 9 nucleotides align to TRBD2. The V gene's germline CDR1 is MNHEY and CDR2 SMNVEV (reference sequence). The CDR3 loop spans 17 amino acids. V dropped 6 bases and J dropped 4; count of bases not matched to a gene: 10. This CDR3 reads CASSRTSVTLGANVLTF. In nucleotides, the CDR3 is TGTGCCAGCAGCAGGACTAGCGTAACCCTCGGGGCCAACGTCCTGACTTTC.